Only a few counts were recorded for the clone carrying this T cell receptor (beta chain). This record belongs to a study of T cells in Graves' hyperthyroidism and ophthalmopathy. Fresh 10 ml peripheral blood yielded PBMCs. Amplification of TCR beta CDR3 regions used RNA as the template. Carried out on the TCR CDR3, a first-round RT-PCR used the HTBI primer set. TCRdb passed the multiplex PCR reads through MiXCR, listing each CDR3 protein once. Seen here are about 560,000 distinct CDR3 sequences, 13% to 15% observed once, and the top ten hold about 15%. Germline loops: CDR1 SGHRS, CDR2 YFSETQ. The CDR3 consists of 15 residues. V was clipped by 5 bases and J by 8 bases; unmatched bases: 8.

Sequencing was done on a sample of blood. The sequence was obtained from a woman between 35 and 50 years old with Graves' hyperthyroidism. The gene calls are TRBV5-1 and TRBJ1-6; 9 bases fit TRBD1. The CDR3 sequence is CASSPQGAVHSPLHF. CDR3 bases: TGCGCCAGCAGTCCACAGGGGGCGGTTCATTCACCCCTCCACTTT. Full variable domain (missing parts from reference TRBV5-1 and TRBJ1-6): KAGVTQTPRYLIKTRGQQVTLSCSPISGHRSVSWYQQTPGQGLQFLFEYFSETQRNKGNFPGRFSGRQFSNSRSEMNVSTLELGDSALYLCASSPQGAVHSPLHFGNGTRLTVT.